This T cell receptor (beta chain) was obtained from a study of CD8 T cells in ankylosing spondylitis. Study-wide results and caveats: Ankylosing spondylitis blood appeared to carry a characteristic TCR beta motif of several highly homologous variants. Certain motif variants had earlier appeared in reactive arthritis synovial fluid and blood. Significant enrichment of disease-linked clones was reportedly seen in matched ankylosing spondylitis synovial fluid.

Generation of TCR beta libraries employed quantitative 5'-RACE incorporating molecular barcodes. One entry per CDR3 protein, called by TCRdb with MiXCR from the 5' RACE reads. The table includes 250,000 or so distinct CDR3 sequences, under 12% detected once. This clonotype has a handful of counts. Its antigen is as yet unknown. Specimen: blood, either unsorted or a sorted T cell fraction (not recorded which). The source of this sequence is a male donor with ankylosing spondylitis or in good health (not recorded which).

DNA of the CDR3: TGCGCCAGCAGCCCAGATGGAGGCCCCTACGAGCAGTACTTC. Its translation: CASSPDGGPYEQYF. The rearrangement joins TRBV5-1 to TRBJ2-7; a possible D gene is TRBD2 (5 bases). The CDR3 covers 14 residues. Trimming cost V 4 bases and J 2 bases, with 13 bases left between them. The germline gives CDR1 SGHRS, CDR2 YFSETQ.